This T cell receptor beta chain was captured by sequencing in a study of T cell responses to AZD1222 COVID-19 vaccine. Looking at the study overall: Second-dose recipients at about 4 or about 12 weeks were treated as one pooled group.

This clone has just a few counts. No antigen is known for it. The protocol was immunoSEQ multiplex PCR, while the TCRdb copy is restricted to in-frame clones and leaves out a portion. The table includes 100,000 to 150,000 clones, roughly 94% detected once. Whole-study findings and limits: Among the donors, most were white British and more were female, and clonal diversity was possibly underestimated. Unmutated regions of variants are reportedly targeted by nearly half of spike-specific TCRs. Researchers report vaccine-associated CD4 TCRs spanning spike, with dominance at 160-218 and 743-854.

In germline, CDR1 is LNHDA, CDR2 SQIVND (reference sequence). Trimming removed 6 bases from V and 3 bases from J, with 15 bases in between. The CDR3 runs 14 residues. The source was peripheral blood, collected on day 0 of AZD1222 vaccination. The chain couples TRBV19 to TRBJ2-7; D uncertain. The TCR comes from an adult in good health. The chain's CDR3 is CASRTSPANYEQYF. In DNA, the CDR3 is TGTGCCAGTAGAACTTCACCAGCAAACTACGAGCAGTACTTC.